This paragraph covers one TCR beta chain sequence. The data were produced by immunoSEQ multiplex PCR, yet TCRdb's version contains in-frame clones alone and is incomplete. This table holds approximately 82,000 clones, over 85% found once. V lost 2 bases to trimming and J lost 0 bases, with 8 bases between them. There are 15 residues in the CDR3. CDR1 is SGHNT and CDR2 is YENEEA in the germline V gene. This sample stems from a study of OX40 agonist ivuxolimab in advanced cancers. Overall study context: Age averaged around 60 years (range about 20 to 80), and around 87% were male.

The specimen comprised CD4+ or CD8+ T cells sorted from blood, sampled in a trial of the OX40 agonist ivuxolimab. This receptor was obtained from an adult with an advanced solid tumor such as melanoma, head and neck, liver or kidney cancer. The rearrangement joins TRBV11-3 to TRBJ1-3; the D gene is possibly TRBD1 (5 bases). In DNA, the CDR3 is TGTGCCAGCAGCTTAAGACAGAACTCTGGAAACACCATATATTTT. It encodes CASSLRQNSGNTIYF.